This T cell receptor (beta chain) was recorded in a study of blood T cell repertoires in COVID-19. Overall study: Sites across the United States, Italy and Spain contributed samples from acute and convalescent COVID-19. From T cells, B-cell-depleted T cells, or PBMCs came the material, which was cDNA or gDNA.

Authors' data handling: Using reference gene primer amplification, nucleated cell counts were estimated. TCRdb's table, derived via immunoSEQ multiplex PCR, lists solely in-frame clones and lacks some. V, J and clone size were drawn from that table, and D and trimming were deduced from the DNA. Of tens of thousands of clones in the sample, approximately 83% were seen once. Deletions cut 5 bases from V and 5 bases from J, with 12 bases between. Germline CDR1 and CDR2: SQVTM and ANQGSEA. This CDR3 is 13 amino acids long. This chain joins TRBV29-1 and TRBJ2-2; maybe TRBD2 (5 bases). This clonotype originated in a woman in her fifties or sixties with acute or convalescent COVID-19. The sequenced sample was peripheral blood. The CDR3 DNA sequence: TGCAGCGTTTTGAGGGCCACGACCGGGGAGCTGTTTTTT. As protein: CSVLRATTGELFF.